Here is one TCR beta chain with its context. Its cognate antigen is unknown. TCRdb's table, derived via immunoSEQ multiplex PCR, lists solely in-frame clones and lacks some. The sample gives tens of thousands of clones, about 90% of which show up once; just over 3% is in the top ten. V lost 8 bases, J lost 8 bases, and 14 bases stayed unmatched. The CDR3 length is 14 residues. Germline V gene sequence: CDR1 MNHNS, CDR2 SASEGT. This sample stems from a study of cytomegalovirus exposure and HLA in healthy donors. The study, taken as a whole, reports: The tendency of first-cohort TCR clusters to co-occur in the 120 or so validation repertoires emerged from a later analysis. The classifier was said to identify cytomegalovirus status with high specificity and sensitivity.

The chain employs TRBV6-1 and TRBJ1-2, with 7 positions matching TRBD1. The sequenced sample consisted of PBMCs. The sequence came from a young man in good health and CMV-seronegative. CDR3 protein: CASLGQTSLRGYTF. The CDR3 nucleotides read TGTGCCAGCCTGGGACAGACGTCTTTGAGGGGCTACACCTTC.